This T cell receptor beta chain derives from a study of shared clonotypes between healthy human individuals. Study summary: Three men and a couple of women, aged 18 to 49, were donors. Study-wide results and limits: Estimated richness values were generally larger in naive subsets than in memory subsets.

CDR3 length: 12 amino acids. Looked up from germline, CDR1 is MDHEN and CDR2 is SYDVKM. Trimming took off 6 bases at V and 4 bases at J, with 9 bases between the two ends. It was into CD45RA+ naive and CD45RA-negative memory subsets that the CD4+ cells were split. In the case of this clone: The antigen is unknown. The sample carries other DNA sequences with the same CDR3.

Under the authors' procedure: ImmunoSEQ gave junction-only sequences without quality scores, so filtering differed. TCRdb keeps only in-frame clones here, not all; method: immunoSEQ multiplex PCR. The DNA was the basis for D and trimming; V, J and clone size are from that table. The table shows about 2.3 million clones, with more than 85% occurring only once. Material for sequencing was naive CD4+ T cells from PBMCs. Stated subset: CD45RA+ positively selected. J is TRBJ1-1 and V is TRBV28; tentatively, D is TRBD1 (5 bases). The clonotype originates from a man aged 18 to 29 in good health. Some clones in this sample may be carry-over from other donors' samples. CDR3 bases: TGTGCCAGCAGATTGGGGGGCACTGAAGCTTTCTTT. It is translated as CASRLGGTEAFF. Complete variable domain (other parts from reference TRBV28 and TRBJ1-1): DVKVTQSSRYLVKRTGEKVFLECVQDMDHENMFWYRQDPGLGLRLIYFSYDVKMKEKGDIPEGYSVSREKKERFSLILESASTNQTSMYLCASRLGGTEAFFGQGTRLTVV.